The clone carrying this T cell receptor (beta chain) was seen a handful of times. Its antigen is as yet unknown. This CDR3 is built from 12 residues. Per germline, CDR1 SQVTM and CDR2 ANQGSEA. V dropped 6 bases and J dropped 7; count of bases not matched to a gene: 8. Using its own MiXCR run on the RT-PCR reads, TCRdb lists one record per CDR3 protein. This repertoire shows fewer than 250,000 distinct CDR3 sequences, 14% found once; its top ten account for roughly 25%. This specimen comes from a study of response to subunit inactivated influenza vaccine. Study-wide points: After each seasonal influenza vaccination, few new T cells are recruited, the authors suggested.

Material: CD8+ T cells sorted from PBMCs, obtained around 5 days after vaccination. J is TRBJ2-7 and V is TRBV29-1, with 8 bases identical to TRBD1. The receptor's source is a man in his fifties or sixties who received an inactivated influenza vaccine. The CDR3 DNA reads TGCAGCGTGGACGGACAGGGTGGGGAGCAGTACTTC. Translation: CSVDGQGGEQYF.